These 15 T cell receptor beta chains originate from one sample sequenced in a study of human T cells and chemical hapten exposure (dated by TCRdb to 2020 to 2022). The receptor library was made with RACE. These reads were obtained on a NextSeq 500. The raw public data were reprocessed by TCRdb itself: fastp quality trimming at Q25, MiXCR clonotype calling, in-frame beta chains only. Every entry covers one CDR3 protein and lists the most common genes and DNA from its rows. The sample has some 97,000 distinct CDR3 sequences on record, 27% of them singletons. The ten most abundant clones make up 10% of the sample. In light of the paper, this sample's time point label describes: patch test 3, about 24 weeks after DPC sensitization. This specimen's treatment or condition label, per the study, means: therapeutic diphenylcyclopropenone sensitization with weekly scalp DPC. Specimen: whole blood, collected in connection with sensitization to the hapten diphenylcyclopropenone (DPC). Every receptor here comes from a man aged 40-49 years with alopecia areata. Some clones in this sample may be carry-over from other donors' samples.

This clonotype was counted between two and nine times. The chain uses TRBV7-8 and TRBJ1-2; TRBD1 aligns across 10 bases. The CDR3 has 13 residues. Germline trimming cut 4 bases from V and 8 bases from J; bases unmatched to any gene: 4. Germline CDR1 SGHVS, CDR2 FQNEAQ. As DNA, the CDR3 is TGTGCCAGCAGCTCGGACAGGGGGAAGGGCTACACCTTC. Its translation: CASSSDRGKGYTF.

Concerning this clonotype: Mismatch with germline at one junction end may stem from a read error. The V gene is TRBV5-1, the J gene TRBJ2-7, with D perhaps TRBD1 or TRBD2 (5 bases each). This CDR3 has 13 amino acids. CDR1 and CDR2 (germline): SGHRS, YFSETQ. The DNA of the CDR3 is TGCGCCAGCAGATTGGTGGTAGGGACCGAGCAGTACTTC. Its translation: CASRLVVGTEQYF.

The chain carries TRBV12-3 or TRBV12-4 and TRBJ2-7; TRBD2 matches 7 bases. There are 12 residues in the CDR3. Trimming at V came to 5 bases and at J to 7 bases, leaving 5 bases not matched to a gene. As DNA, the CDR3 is TGTGCCAGCAGTCATATGGGAGGGGAGCAGTACTTC. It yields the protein CASSHMGGEQYF.

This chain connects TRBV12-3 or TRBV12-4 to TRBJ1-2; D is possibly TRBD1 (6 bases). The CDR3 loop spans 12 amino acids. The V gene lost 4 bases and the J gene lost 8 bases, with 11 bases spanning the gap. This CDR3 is CASSSPQGGYTF. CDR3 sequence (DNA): TGTGCCAGCAGTTCCCCCCAGGGGGGCTACACCTTC.

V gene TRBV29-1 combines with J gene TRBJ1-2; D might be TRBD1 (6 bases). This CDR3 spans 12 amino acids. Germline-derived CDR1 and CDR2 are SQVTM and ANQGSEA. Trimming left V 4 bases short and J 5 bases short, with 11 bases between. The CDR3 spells CSVVQGRYGYTF. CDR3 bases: TGCAGCGTTGTACAGGGTCGATATGGCTACACCTTC.

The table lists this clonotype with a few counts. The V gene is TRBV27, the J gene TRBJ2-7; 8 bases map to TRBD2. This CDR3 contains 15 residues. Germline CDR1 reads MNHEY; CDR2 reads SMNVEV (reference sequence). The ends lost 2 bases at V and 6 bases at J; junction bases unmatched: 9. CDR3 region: CASSLLNGRGAEQYF. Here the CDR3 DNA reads TGTGCCAGCAGTTTACTAAACGGGAGGGGGGCCGAGCAGTACTTC.

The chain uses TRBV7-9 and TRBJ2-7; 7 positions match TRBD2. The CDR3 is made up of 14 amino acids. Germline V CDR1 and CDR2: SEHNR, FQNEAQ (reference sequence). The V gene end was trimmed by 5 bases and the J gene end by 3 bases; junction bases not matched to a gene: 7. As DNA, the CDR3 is TGTGCCAGCAGCACCCTGGGAGGGCACTACGAGCAGTACTTC. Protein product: CASSTLGGHYEQYF. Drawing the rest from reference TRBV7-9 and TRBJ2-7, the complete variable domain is DTGVSQNPRHKITKRGQNVTFRCDPISEHNRLYWYRQTLGQGPEFLTYFQNEAQLEKSRLLSDRFSAERPKGSFSTLEIQRTEQGDSAMYLCASSTLGGHYEQYFGPGTRLTVT.

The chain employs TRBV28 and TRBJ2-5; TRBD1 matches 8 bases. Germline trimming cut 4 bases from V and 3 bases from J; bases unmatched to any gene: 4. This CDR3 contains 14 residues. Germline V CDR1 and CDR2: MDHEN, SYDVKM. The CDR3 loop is CASSYGQGEETQYF. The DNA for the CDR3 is TGTGCCAGCAGTTATGGACAGGGCGAAGAGACCCAGTACTTC. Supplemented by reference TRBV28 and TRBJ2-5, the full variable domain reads DVKVTQSSRYLVKRTGEKVFLECVQDMDHENMFWYRQDPGLGLRLIYFSYDVKMKEKGDIPEGYSVSREKKERFSLILESASTNQTSMYLCASSYGQGEETQYFGPGTRLLVL.

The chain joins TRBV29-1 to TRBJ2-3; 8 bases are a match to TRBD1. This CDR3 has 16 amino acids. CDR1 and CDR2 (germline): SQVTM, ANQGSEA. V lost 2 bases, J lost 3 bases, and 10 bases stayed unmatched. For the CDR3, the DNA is TGCAGCGTTGAACTGACAGGGGCACTAGGGACAGATACGCAGTATTTT. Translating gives CSVELTGALGTDTQYF.

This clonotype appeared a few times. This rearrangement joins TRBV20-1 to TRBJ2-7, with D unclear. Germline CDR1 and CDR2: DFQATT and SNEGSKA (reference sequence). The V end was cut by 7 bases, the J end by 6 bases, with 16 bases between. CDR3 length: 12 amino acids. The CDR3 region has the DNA TGCAGTGAAAGGTCTCATTCGGGCGAGCAGTACTTC. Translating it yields CSERSHSGEQYF.

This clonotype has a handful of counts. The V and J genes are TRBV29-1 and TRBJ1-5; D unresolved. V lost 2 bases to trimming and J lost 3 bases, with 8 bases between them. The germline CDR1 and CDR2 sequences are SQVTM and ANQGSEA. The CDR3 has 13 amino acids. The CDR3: CSVETGVNQPQHF. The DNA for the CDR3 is TGCAGCGTTGAAACTGGGGTCAATCAGCCCCAGCATTTT. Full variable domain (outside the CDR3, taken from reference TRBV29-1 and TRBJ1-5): SAVISQKPSRDICQRGTSLTIQCQVDSQVTMMFWYRQQPGQSLTLIATANQGSEATYESGFVIDKFPISRPNLTFSTLTVSNMSPEDSSIYLCSVETGVNQPQHFGDGTRLSIL.

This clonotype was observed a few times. The CDR3 here is CASSPRDRAFNTEAFF. CDR3 in DNA: TGTGCCAGCAGTCCCCGAGACAGGGCCTTTAACACTGAAGCTTTCTTT. The V and J genes are TRBV6-2 or TRBV6-3 and TRBJ1-1, with 7 bases that match TRBD1. From germline, CDR1 is MNHEY and CDR2 SVGEGT. Unmatched junction bases numbered 11, after V lost 5 bases and J lost 2 bases. The CDR3 contains 16 residues.

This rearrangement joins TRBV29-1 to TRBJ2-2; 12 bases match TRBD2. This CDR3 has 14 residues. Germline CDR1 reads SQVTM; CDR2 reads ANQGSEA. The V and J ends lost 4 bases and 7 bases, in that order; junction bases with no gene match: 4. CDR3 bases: TGCAGCGTTGGACTAGCGGGAGCGGGCGGGGAGCTGTTTTTT. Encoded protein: CSVGLAGAGGELFF.

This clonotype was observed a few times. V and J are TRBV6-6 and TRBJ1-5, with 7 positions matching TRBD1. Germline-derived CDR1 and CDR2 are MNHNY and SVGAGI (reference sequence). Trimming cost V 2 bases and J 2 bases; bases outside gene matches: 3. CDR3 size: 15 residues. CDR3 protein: CASSYQGTGNQPQHF. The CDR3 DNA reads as TGTGCCAGCAGTTACCAAGGGACAGGCAATCAGCCCCAGCATTTT.

CDR3 sequence: CSASLPSGHSETDTQYF. CDR3 in DNA: TGCAGTGCTAGCCTCCCCTCGGGACACTCGGAGACAGATACGCAGTATTTT. The V and J genes are TRBV20-1 and TRBJ2-3; a possible D gene is TRBD1 (6 bases). V shed 3 bases and J shed 3 bases, with 22 bases lying between them. This CDR3 has 17 amino acids. The germline gives CDR1 DFQATT, CDR2 SNEGSKA (reference sequence).